Listed here are 22 T cell receptor beta chains from one sample, sequenced in a study of blood T cell repertoires in COVID-19. Repertoires were generated with immunoSEQ multiplex PCR, while TCRdb's copy carries only in-frame clones and drops some. This table holds about 160,000 clones, approximately 81% found once. The material sequenced was PBMCs or T cells enriched from blood (not recorded which). The source is a woman in her 50s who had recovered from COVID-19.

The CDR3 DNA follows: TGCGCCAGCAGGGATGGGGGCGGCAGTAATAATGAAAAACTGTTTTTT. Its protein product is CASRDGGGSNNEKLFF. The chain links TRBV5-1 to TRBJ1-4, with D tentatively TRBD1 (6 bases). CDR1 SGHRS and CDR2 YFSETQ come from the germline V gene. The CDR3 totals 16 residues. The V gene lost 5 bases and the J gene lost 4 bases, with 18 bases spanning the gap.

Comment on this clone: One end of the junction is discordant with germline, which a read error may explain. The genes are TRBV6-5 and TRBJ1-2; D gene ambiguous. Germline V gene lookup returns CDR1 MNHEY and CDR2 SVGAGI. The CDR3 is 11 residues long. DNA of the CDR3: TGTGCCAGCAGTTACGCTAGTCAGCCCATCTTC. Translation gives CASSYASQPIF.

This clone is a singleton in its sample. The rearrangement links TRBV27 to TRBJ2-2, with unresolved D. Germline CDR1 and CDR2: MNHEY and SMNVEV (reference sequence). This CDR3 contains 15 residues. With 8 bases removed from V and 0 bases from J, the gap between germline ends came to 13 bases. Here the CDR3 DNA reads TGTGCCAGCTCTTCGCGGCCCTCGAACACCGGGGAGCTGTTTTTT. Amino acid sequence: CASSSRPSNTGELFF.

The chain combines TRBV27 with TRBJ2-5, with D tentatively TRBD2 (5 bases). The length of the CDR3 is 13 residues. The germline V gene has CDR1 MNHEY and CDR2 SMNVEV (reference sequence). With 5 bases removed from V and 5 bases from J, the gap between germline ends came to 12 bases. In DNA, the CDR3 is TGTGCCAGCAGTGCGAGGACGGGGGAGACCCAGTACTTC. Protein: CASSARTGETQYF.

For the CDR3, the DNA is TGCGCCAGCAGTCAGTGCCCACAGGGAAGGGTTCTTTCTGGCTCCTATAATTCACCCCTCCACTTT. It encodes CASSQCPQGRVLSGSYNSPLHF. The rearrangement uses TRBV23-1 and TRBJ1-6; possibly TRBD1 for D (6 bases). TRBV23-1 falls under the ORF class, with uncertain function. The CDR3 runs to 22 residues. V was cut by 3 bases and J by 0 bases, with 27 bases left in between.

The chain couples TRBV24-1 to TRBJ2-5; tentative D call: TRBD1 (5 bases). The CDR3 totals 14 residues. Trimming removed 9 bases from V and 5 bases from J, with 18 bases in between. The germline CDR1 and CDR2 sequences are KGHDR and SFDVKD. CDR3 DNA sequence: TGTGCCACCGGTAGCACCGGAGCAGGGGAGACCCAGTACTTC. Translated: CATGSTGAGETQYF.

The rearrangement links TRBV19 to TRBJ2-2; D is uncertain. V was clipped by 5 bases and J by 7 bases, with 8 bases between them. Germline V gene sequence: CDR1 LNHDA, CDR2 SQIVND (reference sequence). The CDR3 contains 12 residues. DNA of the CDR3: TGTGCCAGTAGTGAGTCAATCGGGGAGCTGTTTTTT. It yields the protein CASSESIGELFF.

This clone showed up just once. V is TRBV4-3 and J is TRBJ1-2, with 8 positions matching TRBD1. The V segment lost 0 bases and the J segment 8 bases; nucleotides outside the gene matches: 11. The CDR3 spans 16 residues. The germline V gene encodes CDR1 LGHNA and CDR2 YSLEER. The CDR3 DNA sequence: TGCGCCAGCAGCCAAGATACCCAGGGGGCTGCGTGGGGCTACACCTTC. It specifies CASSQDTQGAAWGYTF.

The rearrangement links TRBV6-2 or TRBV6-3 to TRBJ2-2, with a possible D match to TRBD2 (6 bases). From germline, CDR1 is MNHEY and CDR2 SVGEGT. This CDR3 has 15 residues. Between the trimmed V and J ends, which lost 0 bases and 4 bases, there was a span of 9 bases. The CDR3 DNA is TGTGCCAGCAGTTACTCGGAGGGGAGCACCGGGGAGCTGTTTTTT. It is translated as CASSYSEGSTGELFF.

The chain links TRBV19 to TRBJ2-1, with D maybe TRBD2 (5 bases). CDR3 length: 13 amino acids. Between the trimmed V and J ends, which lost 11 bases and 7 bases, there was a span of 18 bases. Germline V gives CDR1 LNHDA, CDR2 SQIVND (reference sequence). Written as DNA, the CDR3 is TGTGCCTCTCGGCTATCGGGGAAGAATGAGCAGTTCTTC. Residues: CASRLSGKNEQFF.

The chain couples TRBV3-1 (or the pseudogene TRBV3-2) to TRBJ1-1; the match to TRBD1 covers 7 bases. Germline assignment: CDR1 LGHDT and CDR2 YNNKEL (reference sequence). The CDR3 totals 15 residues. With 3 bases clipped from V and 0 bases from J, the junction kept 4 bases outside the gene matches. This CDR3 reads CASSHSGTVNTEAFF. Here the CDR3 DNA reads TGTGCCAGCAGCCACTCGGGGACAGTGAACACTGAAGCTTTCTTT.

The chain joins TRBV19 to TRBJ1-2; no clear D gene. The CDR3 contains 12 residues. V was clipped by 7 bases and J by 2 bases, with 8 bases between them. The V gene's germline CDR1 is LNHDA and CDR2 SQIVND (reference sequence). The CDR3 region has the DNA TGTGCCAGTACGGCGGCGAACTATGGCTACACCTTC. As protein: CASTAANYGYTF. Full variable domain (missing parts from reference TRBV19 and TRBJ1-2): DGGITQSPKYLFRKEGQNVTLSCEQNLNHDAMYWYRQDPGQGLRLIYYSQIVNDFQKGDIAEGYSVSREKKESFPLTVTSAQKNPTAFYLCASTAANYGYTFGSGTRLTVV.

The chain employs TRBV9 and TRBJ2-2; no clear D gene. CDR3 size: 13 residues. Germline V gives CDR1 SGDLS, CDR2 YYNGEE. The V end was cut by 2 bases, the J end by 7 bases, with 9 bases between. The CDR3 spells CASSVVTGGELFF. The CDR3 coding sequence is TGTGCCAGCAGCGTCGTAACGGGCGGGGAGCTGTTTTTT.

Regarding this clone: An end of the junction differs from the germline gene, which may be a read error. This chain joins TRBV6-6 and TRBJ2-5, with 9 bases fitting TRBD2. There are 11 residues in the CDR3. Looked up from germline, CDR1 is MNHNY and CDR2 is SVGAGI (reference sequence). CDR3 coding DNA: TGTGCCAGCAGTACGGGCGGGGGGGAACACTTC. Encoded protein: CASSTGGGEHF.

The chain couples TRBV6-2 or TRBV6-3 to TRBJ2-1; 13 nucleotides agree with TRBD2. Trimming cost V 5 bases and J 15 bases; bases outside gene matches: 4. The germline V gene encodes CDR1 MNHEY and CDR2 SVGEGT. CDR3 length equals 12 residues. CDR3 protein: CASSDRTSGRFF. The CDR3, as DNA: TGTGCCAGCAGTGACCGGACTAGCGGGAGGTTCTTC.

The chain recombines TRBV11-2 with TRBJ2-3; 11 positions agree with TRBD2. The germline V gene encodes CDR1 SGHAT and CDR2 FQNNGV. The CDR3 runs 15 residues. V lost 5 bases, J lost 3 bases, and 4 bases stayed unmatched. In nucleotides, the CDR3 is TGTGCCAGCAGCGCTAGCGGGGGGTATACAGATACGCAGTATTTT. This encodes CASSASGGYTDTQYF.

The genes are TRBV5-1 and TRBJ1-5; D gene uncertain. V was clipped by 1 base and J by 5 bases, with 10 bases between them. There are 14 residues in the CDR3. In germline, CDR1 is SGHRS, CDR2 YFSETQ. Here the CDR3 DNA reads TGCGCCAGCAGCTTGTTTTCGGGTGATCAGCCCCAGCATTTT. It codes for CASSLFSGDQPQHF.

The V call is TRBV25-1, the J call TRBJ1-4; tentatively, D is TRBD1 (5 bases). V shed 5 bases and J shed 7 bases, with 17 bases lying between them. Per germline, CDR1 MGHDK and CDR2 SYGVNS. There are 15 residues in the CDR3. Here the CDR3 DNA reads TGTGCCAGCAGTCCCTGGGGGGGTATGGTTGAAAAACTGTTTTTT. Residues: CASSPWGGMVEKLFF.

As regards this clone: The sample carries other DNA sequences with the same CDR3. The J gene is TRBJ1-1, the V gene TRBV5-4; TRBD1 agrees at 8 bases. V was clipped by 2 bases and J by 1 base; unmatched bases: 1. The CDR3 has 14 amino acids. CDR1 SGHNT and CDR2 YYREEE come from the germline V gene (reference sequence). CDR3 amino acids: CASSLGTGNTEAFF. In DNA form, the CDR3 reads TGTGCCAGCAGCTTAGGGACAGGGAACACTGAAGCTTTCTTT.

This clone occurred once. The V call is TRBV19, the J call TRBJ2-2, with TRBD1 matching 9 bases. Per the germline V gene, CDR1 is LNHDA and CDR2 is SQIVND (reference sequence). The CDR3 is 20 amino acids. The V segment lost 3 bases and the J segment 3 bases; nucleotides outside the gene matches: 17. The CDR3 DNA reads TGTGCCAGTAGTATGAGGGGACAGGGCTTCCGCGGGGGTCACACCGGGGAGCTGTTTTTT. Translation gives CASSMRGQGFRGGHTGELFF.

This chain's CDR3 is CASSPFRGTGELFF. The CDR3 bases are TGTGCCAGCTCACCATTCCGGGGCACCGGGGAGCTGTTTTTT. The genes are TRBV18 and TRBJ2-2; TRBD2 is a possible D gene (5 bases). The CDR3 sequence is 14 residues long. Trimming removed 2 bases at V and 4 bases at J, with 8 bases between. The germline V gene has CDR1 KGHSH and CDR2 LQKENI.

This rearrangement joins TRBV25-1 to TRBJ2-5; no clear D. Germline values: CDR1 MGHDK, CDR2 SYGVNS. V lost 3 bases and J lost 2, with 7 bases in between. This CDR3 is built from 13 residues. The chain's CDR3 is CASSDYRQETQYF. The CDR3 DNA follows: TGTGCCAGCAGTGATTACAGACAAGAGACCCAGTACTTC.